The 30 T cell receptor beta chains given below trace back to one sample, sequenced in a study of cytomegalovirus exposure and HLA in healthy donors. 60 Vbeta and 13 Jbeta primers were used in PCR. The assay was immunoSEQ multiplex PCR, and TCRdb's table has in-frame clones only and misses some. The sample shows about 160,000 clones, approximately 76% of them seen only once. Sequencing input: PBMCs. The receptors were sampled from a man aged 55 to 70 in good health and CMV-seronegative.

The table lists this clone with a count of one. The J gene is TRBJ1-1, the V gene TRBV7-9, with D possibly matching TRBD1 (6 bases). The CDR3 totals 15 residues. Germline-derived CDR1 and CDR2 are SEHNR and FQNEAQ (reference sequence). Trimming removed 5 bases from V and 1 base from J, with 14 bases in between. This CDR3 reads CASSHSDRKNTEAFF. DNA of the CDR3: TGTGCCAGCAGCCACTCCGACAGGAAGAACACTGAAGCTTTCTTT. The entire variable domain, with the rest obtained from reference TRBV7-9 and TRBJ1-1, is as follows: DTGVSQNPRHKITKRGQNVTFRCDPISEHNRLYWYRQTLGQGPEFLTYFQNEAQLEKSRLLSDRFSAERPKGSFSTLEIQRTEQGDSAMYLCASSHSDRKNTEAFFGQGTRLTVV.

This sequence joins TRBV6-1 and TRBJ1-1; the D is unclear. Germline CDR1 MNHNS, CDR2 SASEGT. V was trimmed by 11 bases and J by 0 bases, leaving 13 bases between them. The CDR3 length is 13 residues. The DNA for the CDR3 is TGTGCCGGAACAGAGATTATGAACACTGAAGCTTTCTTT. It encodes CAGTEIMNTEAFF.

The chain uses TRBV6-5 and TRBJ2-2, with D perhaps matching TRBD1 (6 bases). Trimming removed 9 bases at V and 3 bases at J, with 11 bases between. The length of the CDR3 is 13 residues. Germline loops: CDR1 MNHEY, CDR2 SVGAGI. The CDR3 spells CASGGAYTGELFF. Written as DNA, the CDR3 is TGTGCCAGTGGGGGCGCTTACACCGGGGAGCTGTTTTTT.

This clone was recorded a few times. The rearrangement uses TRBV4-1 and TRBJ1-1; D is perhaps TRBD1 (6 bases). Between the trimmed V and J ends, which lost 1 base and 6 bases, there was a span of 6 bases. The CDR3 sequence is 12 residues long. Germline values: CDR1 MGHRA, CDR2 YSYEKL. The DNA of the CDR3 is TGCGCCAGCAGCCAAGGGACAGCTGAAGCTTTCTTT. This sequence encodes CASSQGTAEAFF.

This clone has a single count. The rearrangement uses TRBV5-1 and TRBJ2-7; D possibly corresponds to TRBD1 (6 bases). This CDR3 region has 16 residues. Trimming shortened V by 4 bases and J by 6 bases, and 23 bases separated the two germline ends. Germline V gene lookup returns CDR1 SGHRS and CDR2 YFSETQ. CDR3 sequence reads: CASSPGMSGANLEQYF. DNA of the CDR3: TGCGCCAGCAGCCCGGGTATGTCAGGGGCGAATCTCGAGCAGTACTTC.

This sequence joins TRBV7-2 and TRBJ2-3, with 8 bases that match TRBD2. The J segment lost 4 bases and the V segment lost 1 base, leaving 7 bases of the junction unmatched. Germline assignment: CDR1 SGHTA and CDR2 FQGNSA. CDR3 size: 16 residues. The CDR3 DNA reads TGTGCCAGCAGCTTAGTTGGAGCGGGGGTAGCAGATACGCAGTATTTT. Translation gives CASSLVGAGVADTQYF.

This chain connects TRBV4-3 to TRBJ2-1; D unclear. The V end lost 0 bases, the J end lost 6 bases, and 9 bases lay between the germline ends. CDR3 length: 14 amino acids. Looked up from germline, CDR1 is LGHNA and CDR2 is YSLEER. The CDR3 DNA is TGCGCCAGCAGCCAAGATCTACAGCCCAATGAGCAGTTCTTC. Encoded protein: CASSQDLQPNEQFF.

The rearrangement joins TRBV5-1 to TRBJ2-3; 7 bases agree with TRBD1. The V and J ends lost 0 bases and 4 bases, in that order; junction bases with no gene match: 8. The CDR3 runs to 16 residues. CDR1 SGHRS and CDR2 YFSETQ come from the germline V gene. The CDR3 coding sequence is TGCGCCAGCAGCTTGGGAAGGAGACAGGGCCCAGATACGCAGTATTTT. Protein sequence: CASSLGRRQGPDTQYF.

This clone was counted only a few times. The gene calls are TRBV19 and TRBJ1-1, with D unresolved. Germline V CDR1 and CDR2: LNHDA, SQIVND (reference sequence). V was shortened by 0 bases and J by 2 bases, with 7 bases between the two germline ends. The CDR3 covers 14 residues. The CDR3 sequence: CASSIEPDNTEAFF. The DNA for the CDR3 is TGTGCCAGTAGTATAGAACCAGATAACACTGAAGCTTTCTTT.

The chain links TRBV4-2 to TRBJ2-5, with 7 bases that match TRBD1. Germline V gene lookup returns CDR1 LGHNA and CDR2 YNFKEQ. The CDR3 spans 14 residues. J was trimmed by 4 bases and V by 4 bases; bases with no gene match: 6. In nucleotides, the CDR3 is TGTGCCAGCAGCCTTACAGGGGTTGTAGAGACCCAGTACTTC. Translated: CASSLTGVVETQYF.

This rearrangement joins TRBV2 to TRBJ2-1, with D possibly being TRBD2 (5 bases). Germline CDR1 SNHLY, CDR2 FYNNEI. The CDR3 has 13 residues. V shed 6 bases and J shed 8 bases, with 14 bases lying between them. CDR3 nucleotides: TGTGCCAGCAGCATAGCGACCTCCGATGAGCAGTTCTTC. Translating gives CASSIATSDEQFF.

The table lists this clone with a count of one. The V gene is TRBV5-6, the J gene TRBJ2-7; tentative D call: TRBD1 (6 bases). Germline V CDR1 and CDR2: SGHDT, YYEEEE. Trimming shortened V by 5 bases and J by 6 bases, and 15 bases separated the two germline ends. The CDR3 sequence is 13 residues long. The CDR3 loop is CASRYTGSREQYF. CDR3 in DNA: TGTGCCAGCAGATATACAGGGTCGCGCGAGCAGTACTTC.

V gene TRBV6-6 combines with J gene TRBJ2-7; TRBD2 matches 10 bases. Germline V gene data show CDR1 as MNHNY and CDR2 as SVGAGI (reference sequence). The J segment lost 0 bases and the V segment lost 4 bases, leaving 0 bases of the junction unmatched. The CDR3 length is 14 residues. The CDR3 DNA is TGTGCCAGCAGTTGGACTAGCGGCTCCTACGAGCAGTACTTC. The encoded protein is CASSWTSGSYEQYF.

The CDR3 nucleotides are TGTGCCAGCAGTGATTTGGGGCGGATACTAGCCAAAAACATTCAGTACTTC. It codes for CASSDLGRILAKNIQYF. The chain carries TRBV2 and TRBJ2-4; a weak D match, TRBD1 (5 bases). CDR1 and CDR2 from the germline V gene are SNHLY and FYNNEI. Between the trimmed V and J ends, which lost 3 bases and 0 bases, there was a span of 15 bases. CDR3 length: 17 amino acids.

The chain joins TRBV7-2 to TRBJ2-6; 9 bases map to TRBD1. Germline values: CDR1 SGHTA, CDR2 FQGNSA. V was clipped by 4 bases and J by 2 bases; unmatched bases: 3. The CDR3 runs 16 residues. The DNA of the CDR3 is TGTGCCAGCAGCTCAACAGGGGGCGCTGGGGCCAACGTCCTGACTTTC. Translated, it gives CASSSTGGAGANVLTF.

The rearrangement links TRBV5-8 to TRBJ2-7, with 9 bases matching TRBD2. The CDR3 runs 15 residues. V dropped 7 bases and J dropped 2; count of bases not matched to a gene: 10. Germline V gene sequence: CDR1 SGHTS, CDR2 YDEGEE. This chain's CDR3 is CASVLAGALAYEQYF. CDR3 nucleotide sequence: TGTGCCAGCGTTTTAGCGGGAGCTCTGGCCTACGAGCAGTACTTC.

The chain has TRBV28 and TRBJ2-7; 12 positions agree with TRBD1. The CDR3 contains 14 residues. Germline values: CDR1 MDHEN, CDR2 SYDVKM. The V segment lost 10 bases and the J segment 6 bases; nucleotides outside the gene matches: 10. CDR3 in amino acids: CAILGTGGFSEQYF. The CDR3 DNA reads TGTGCCATATTGGGGACAGGGGGCTTTTCCGAGCAGTACTTC.

The chain has TRBV21-1 and TRBJ2-5; TRBD1 reflects the table's D call only, with no check against the DNA. TRBV21-1 is assigned pseudogene status. The CDR3 extends over 15 amino acids. Here the CDR3 reads CASSTRQGGQETQYF. CDR3 bases: TGTGCCAGCAGCACTCGACAGGGAGGCCAAGAGACCCAGTACTTC.

The chain links TRBV28 to TRBJ1-1; 8 bases are a match to TRBD1. Trimming took 5 bases from V and 0 from J; bases not matched to a gene: 5. The CDR3 loop spans 15 amino acids. Germline V CDR1 and CDR2: MDHEN, SYDVKM. CDR3 sequence: CASSPTGEMNTEAFF. CDR3 coding DNA: TGTGCCAGCAGTCCGACAGGGGAGATGAACACTGAAGCTTTCTTT.

A single count supports this clone. V is TRBV7-3 and J is TRBJ2-2; the match to TRBD1 covers 9 bases. Losses at the gene ends were 5 bases for V and 4 bases for J; bases not matched to a gene: 2. Germline values: CDR1 SGHTA, CDR2 FQGTGA. The CDR3 loop spans 14 amino acids. CDR3 protein: CASSRDRVTGELFF. The CDR3 bases are TGTGCCAGCAGCCGGGACAGGGTCACCGGGGAGCTGTTTTTT.

V usage is TRBV7-2 and J usage is TRBJ2-5; 9 positions agree with TRBD1. V lost 4 bases, J lost 9 bases, and 9 bases stayed unmatched. The germline CDR1 and CDR2 sequences are SGHTA and FQGNSA. The CDR3 loop spans 14 amino acids. The CDR3 DNA follows: TGTGCCAGCAGCTCGGGACAGGGATTGGAGGCCCAGTACTTC. It translates to CASSSGQGLEAQYF.

In this sample, this clone turned up once. The chain links TRBV27 to TRBJ1-4; D perhaps matches TRBD1 (5 bases). The CDR3 totals 14 residues. Trimming cost V 5 bases and J 2 bases, with 9 bases left between them. Per germline, CDR1 MNHEY and CDR2 SMNVEV (reference sequence). The CDR3 DNA is TGTGCCAGCAGTAGGGGCAGGACTAATGAAAAACTGTTTTTT. Protein: CASSRGRTNEKLFF.

The chain joins TRBV5-1 to TRBJ2-3, with 8 nucleotides matching TRBD2. The V gene's germline CDR1 is SGHRS and CDR2 YFSETQ. The CDR3 is 14 residues long. V lost 2 bases and J lost 5; bases outside the gene matches: 4. CDR3 sequence reads: CASSLAGAGDTQYF. The CDR3 nucleotides are TGCGCCAGCAGCTTAGCGGGGGCGGGAGATACGCAGTATTTT.

The chain is built from TRBV7-2 and TRBJ1-6; D is possibly TRBD1 (6 bases). Per the germline V gene, CDR1 is SGHTA and CDR2 is FQGNSA. Trimming stripped 0 bases from V and 5 bases from J, with 11 bases between. The CDR3 is made up of 16 amino acids. The DNA for the CDR3 is TGTGCCAGCAGCTTAGCGCCCGGGACAAATAATTCACCCCTCCACTTT. Encoded protein: CASSLAPGTNNSPLHF.

The V gene is TRBV28, the J gene TRBJ2-7; D unclear. This CDR3 has 12 amino acids. Trimming left V 6 bases short and J 4 bases short, with 10 bases between. The V gene's germline CDR1 is MDHEN and CDR2 SYDVKM. Here the CDR3 DNA reads TGTGCCAGCAGCTCGTCTCGTTACGAGCAGTACTTC. As protein: CASSSSRYEQYF.

The genes are TRBV7-9 and TRBJ2-5, with 8 positions matching TRBD1. Germline V gives CDR1 SEHNR, CDR2 FQNEAQ (reference sequence). There are 13 residues in the CDR3. V lost 10 bases, J lost 5 bases, and 9 bases stayed unmatched. CDR3 amino acids: CAMGPGQGETQYF. The CDR3 DNA sequence: TGTGCCATGGGACCAGGACAGGGTGAGACCCAGTACTTC.

A remark on this clone: Additional DNA sequences in this sample encode the identical CDR3. The V and J genes are TRBV18 and TRBJ1-2, with TRBD1 identical over 9 bases. Germline V lookup: CDR1 KGHSH, CDR2 LQKENI. This CDR3 has 15 residues. The trim removed 3 bases at V and 6 bases at J, leaving 8 bases unmatched. This CDR3 reads CASSPARDRVNGYTF. CDR3 nucleotide sequence: TGTGCCAGCTCACCCGCCCGGGACAGGGTAAATGGCTACACCTTC. The variable domain in full, completed from reference TRBV18 and TRBJ1-2, reads NAGVMQNPRHLVRRRGQEARLRCSPMKGHSHVYWYRQLPEEGLKFMVYLQKENIIDESGMPKERFSAEFPKEGPSILRIQQVVRGDSAAYFCASSPARDRVNGYTFGSGTRLTVV.

The gene calls are TRBV29-1 and TRBJ2-3; no definite D call. Per the germline V gene, CDR1 is SQVTM and CDR2 is ANQGSEA. Trimming removed 3 bases at V and 2 bases at J, with 12 bases between. The CDR3 has 14 residues. DNA for the CDR3: TGCAGCGTTGATGGCCGGGTTTCCACAGATACGCAGTATTTT. Translating it yields CSVDGRVSTDTQYF.

This clone was observed a handful of times. J is TRBJ2-1 and V is TRBV2; D is unclear. CDR1 SNHLY and CDR2 FYNNEI come from the germline V gene. There are 11 residues in the CDR3. V dropped 2 bases and J dropped 8 bases, with 4 bases sitting between them. This chain's CDR3 is CASSEPYEQFF. Here the CDR3 DNA reads TGTGCCAGCAGTGAACCTTATGAGCAGTTCTTC.

This clone has just a few counts. The CDR3 protein is CASSQERRTGFGYTF. The CDR3 DNA is TGCGCCAGCAGCCAAGAACGGCGGACAGGGTTTGGCTACACCTTC. The V call is TRBV4-3, the J call TRBJ1-2, with 8 bases fitting TRBD1. V was pared by 0 bases and J by 7 bases, with 7 bases of the junction left unmatched. Germline CDR1 is LGHNA and CDR2 is YSLEER. The CDR3 runs to 15 residues.